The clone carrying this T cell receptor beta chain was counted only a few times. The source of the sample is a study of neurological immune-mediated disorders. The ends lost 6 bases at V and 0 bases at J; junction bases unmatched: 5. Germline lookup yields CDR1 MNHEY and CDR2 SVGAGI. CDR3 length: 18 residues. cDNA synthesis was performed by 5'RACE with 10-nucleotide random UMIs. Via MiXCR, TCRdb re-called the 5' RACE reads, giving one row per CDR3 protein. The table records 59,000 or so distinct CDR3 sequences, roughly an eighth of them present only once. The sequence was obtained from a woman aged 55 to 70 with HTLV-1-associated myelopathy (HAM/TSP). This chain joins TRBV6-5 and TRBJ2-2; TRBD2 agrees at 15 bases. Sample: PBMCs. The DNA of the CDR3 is TGTGCCAGCAGCTGGACTAGCGGGAGGGCCTCGAACACCGGGGAGCTGTTTTTT. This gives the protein CASSWTSGRASNTGELFF.